What follows are 22 T cell receptor beta chains derived from one specimen sequenced in a study of a mutant IDH1 vaccine in newly diagnosed glioma. These TCRs' antigens remain unknown. Sequencing used immunoSEQ multiplex PCR; TCRdb keeps in-frame clones, though not all of them. Among around 40,000 clones listed, 65% to 85% were seen once. Time point noted: week 23, last vaccination. All doses held 300 ug of mutant IDH1 20-mer peptide, with topical imiquimod. The sequencing here drew on PBMCs, taken from a glioma patient whose treatment included an IDH1 peptide vaccine. The origin of the receptors is a woman between 18 and 29 years old with glioma. Some clones in this sample may be carry-over from other donors' samples.

The chain has TRBV10-3 and TRBJ1-4; no reliable D call. Germline CDR1 and CDR2: ENHRY and SYGVKD. This CDR3 has 11 amino acids. V lost 2 bases to trimming and J lost 7 bases, with 2 bases between them. CDR3 DNA sequence: TGTGCCATCAGTGAGGGTGAAAAACTGTTTTTT. Translating gives CAISEGEKLFF.

This chain connects TRBV19 to TRBJ1-5, with a tentative D call TRBD1 (6 bases). This CDR3 has 13 amino acids. Germline V gives CDR1 LNHDA, CDR2 SQIVND (reference sequence). The V end lost 7 bases, the J end lost 9 bases, and 16 bases lay between the germline ends. The CDR3 DNA sequence: TGTGCCAGTAAGCTGGCAGGGGTGCGGCCCCAGCATTTT. Translated, it gives CASKLAGVRPQHF.

The J gene is TRBJ2-7, the V gene TRBV6-6, with D maybe TRBD1 (6 bases). Germline values: CDR1 MNHNY, CDR2 SVGAGI (reference sequence). V was shortened by 6 bases and J by 4 bases, with 13 bases between the two germline ends. This CDR3 has 13 residues. The CDR3 here is CASRSTGGYEQYF. For the CDR3, the DNA is TGTGCCAGCAGGTCGACAGGCGGATACGAGCAGTACTTC.

This clone was recorded only once. The genes are TRBV29-1 and TRBJ1-2; the match to TRBD1 covers 8 bases. The length of the CDR3 is 15 residues. The junction had 13 bases not matched to a gene; V was cut back by 4 bases and J by 6 bases. The V gene's germline CDR1 is SQVTM and CDR2 ANQGSEA. The CDR3 DNA reads as TGCAGCGTTGGACGGACAGGGTCGGGTGGGGATGGCTACACCTTC. Protein sequence: CSVGRTGSGGDGYTF.

This rearrangement joins TRBV9 to TRBJ1-3; no clear D gene. The CDR3 runs 17 residues. The V gene lost 4 bases and the J gene lost 2 bases, with 19 bases spanning the gap. Germline-derived CDR1 and CDR2 are SGDLS and YYNGEE. The CDR3 DNA reads as TGTGCCAGCAGCTTAGGCCCTCTTGGTGCTACTGGAAACACCATATATTTT. This gives the protein CASSLGPLGATGNTIYF.

The rearrangement uses TRBV11-3 and TRBJ2-7; D is undetermined. From germline, CDR1 is SGHNT and CDR2 YENEEA. This CDR3 contains 11 residues. Trimming removed 3 bases from V and 2 bases from J, with 2 bases in between. CDR3: CASSLAYEQYF. The CDR3 coding sequence is TGTGCCAGCAGCTTGGCCTACGAGCAGTACTTC.

V and J are TRBV28 and TRBJ1-2; D unclear. Germline V gene data show CDR1 as MDHEN and CDR2 as SYDVKM. Trimming cost V 7 bases and J 1 base, with 10 bases left between them. This CDR3 is built from 13 residues. The CDR3 coding sequence is TGTGCCAGCAATCCCGGACGTAACTATGGCTACACCTTC. It specifies CASNPGRNYGYTF.

The rearrangement links TRBV4-3 to TRBJ1-3, with TRBD1 matching 7 bases. Germline V CDR1 and CDR2: LGHNA, YSLEER. The CDR3 spans 18 residues. V lost 4 bases, J lost 4 bases, and 16 bases stayed unmatched. In DNA form, the CDR3 reads TGCGCCAGCAGCCCCCACTTCGACAGGGAGGCTGCCGGAAACACCATATATTTT. The encoded protein is CASSPHFDREAAGNTIYF.

This clone was seen only once. The CDR3 protein is CASSLTTGTTGSQYF. DNA for the CDR3: TGTGCCAGCAGTCTCACGACAGGGACCACCGGGTCCCAGTACTTC. The gene calls are TRBV27 and TRBJ2-5, with 7 bases fitting TRBD1. The ends lost 5 bases at V and 9 bases at J; junction bases unmatched: 15. The CDR3 length is 15 residues. Germline V CDR1 and CDR2: MNHEY, SMNVEV (reference sequence).

In nucleotides, the CDR3 is TGTGCCAGCAGCTTGGCGGGCAGGGCCCATGAGACCCAGTACTTC. Residues: CASSLAGRAHETQYF. The chain carries TRBV5-5 and TRBJ2-5, with a possible D match to TRBD1 (5 bases). Trimming shortened V by 0 bases and J by 5 bases, and 14 bases separated the two germline ends. This CDR3 is built from 15 residues. Germline V CDR1 and CDR2: SGHKS, YYEKEE (reference sequence).

The chain couples TRBV2 to TRBJ1-1; D gene uncertain. V was cut by 4 bases and J by 5 bases, with 8 bases left in between. The germline V gene has CDR1 SNHLY and CDR2 FYNNEI. The CDR3 runs to 12 residues. The CDR3 region has the DNA TGTGCCAGCAGTGCTGGCGGGACTGAAGCTTTCTTT. It translates to CASSAGGTEAFF.

V is TRBV30 and J is TRBJ1-4; weak D call: TRBD1 (5 bases). The CDR3 is made up of 13 amino acids. V dropped 5 bases and J dropped 5 bases, with 12 bases sitting between them. Germline CDR1 GTSNPN, CDR2 SVGIG (reference sequence). The CDR3 bases are TGTGCCTGGCAACTAGACAGAAATGAAAAACTGTTTTTT. Translated, it gives CAWQLDRNEKLFF. Looking up the rest from reference TRBV30 and TRBJ1-4 gives the full variable domain: SQTIHQWPATLVQPVGSPLSLECTVEGTSNPNLYWYRQAAGRGLQLLFYSVGIGQISSEVPQNLSASRPQDRQFILSSKKLLLSDSGFYLCAWQLDRNEKLFFGSGTQLSVL.

V usage is TRBV7-6 and J usage is TRBJ2-7; TRBD2 agrees at 8 bases. The germline V gene encodes CDR1 SGHVS and CDR2 FNYEAQ. V lost 3 bases to trimming and J lost 5 bases; unmatched junction nucleotides: 9. CDR3 size: 15 residues. The CDR3 spells CASSFPGTRGHEQYF. Here the CDR3 DNA reads TGTGCCAGCAGCTTCCCCGGGACTAGAGGTCACGAGCAGTACTTC.

The rearrangement uses TRBV9 and TRBJ1-1; no firm D call. This CDR3 comprises 14 residues. V gave up 1 base and J gave up 3 bases, with 10 bases separating them. CDR1 SGDLS and CDR2 YYNGEE come from the germline V gene. CDR3 bases: TGTGCCAGCAGCGTAACCCCGACGGACACTGAAGCTTTCTTT. The encoded protein is CASSVTPTDTEAFF.

This rearrangement joins TRBV14 to TRBJ1-4; possibly TRBD1 for D (6 bases). Germline CDR1 reads SGHDN; CDR2 reads FVKESK. The V gene lost 0 bases and the J gene lost 5 bases, with 10 bases spanning the gap. CDR3 length equals 15 residues. CDR3 coding DNA: TGTGCCAGCAGCCAAGATGGGGGGGCCAATGAAAAACTGTTTTTT. The encoded protein is CASSQDGGANEKLFF.

The V gene is TRBV28, the J gene TRBJ2-5; D is unclear. Germline loops: CDR1 MDHEN, CDR2 SYDVKM. With 1 base removed from V and 4 bases from J, the gap between germline ends came to 13 bases. The CDR3 covers 15 residues. The CDR3, as DNA: TGTGCCAGCAGTTTATCCGGTGGCCGCCGAGAGACCCAGTACTTC. It translates to CASSLSGGRRETQYF.

In this sample, this clone turned up once. The rearrangement joins TRBV10-1 to TRBJ1-2; D remains ambiguous. Trimming cost V 6 bases and J 8 bases, with 19 bases left between them. CDR1 and CDR2 (germline): WNHNN, SYGVQD (reference sequence). The CDR3 length is 14 residues. In DNA form, the CDR3 reads TGCGCCAGCAGCCTTGACAACAGATCGGGGGGCTACACCTTC. Protein product: CASSLDNRSGGYTF.

This chain joins TRBV27 and TRBJ1-5; maybe TRBD1 (6 bases). This CDR3 contains 16 residues. Between the trimmed V and J ends, which lost 3 bases and 4 bases, there was a span of 16 bases. Germline V CDR1 and CDR2: MNHEY, SMNVEV (reference sequence). CDR3: CASSFSYRAPNQPQHF. The CDR3 region has the DNA TGTGCCAGCAGTTTTTCTTACAGGGCCCCTAATCAGCCCCAGCATTTT.

The table lists this clone with a few counts. CDR3: CASRPGELHTEAFF. CDR3 DNA sequence: TGTGCCAGCAGGCCGGGGGAGTTGCACACTGAAGCTTTCTTT. The V and J genes are TRBV7-9 and TRBJ1-1; a weak D match, TRBD1 (5 bases). This CDR3 is built from 14 residues. Trimming stripped 6 bases from V and 3 bases from J, with 14 bases between. Germline lookup yields CDR1 SEHNR and CDR2 FQNEAQ (reference sequence).

The chain joins TRBV19 to TRBJ2-2; 12 nucleotides agree with TRBD2. The length of the CDR3 is 17 residues. Unmatched junction bases numbered 4, after V lost 5 bases and J lost 0 bases. Germline CDR1 reads LNHDA; CDR2 reads SQIVND (reference sequence). CDR3 sequence reads: CASSSSGRAANTGELFF. The DNA of the CDR3 is TGTGCCAGTAGTTCTAGCGGGAGGGCCGCGAACACCGGGGAGCTGTTTTTT.

The V and J genes are TRBV28 and TRBJ1-5; D uncertain. The germline CDR1 and CDR2 sequences are MDHEN and SYDVKM. The CDR3 runs 15 residues. V was pared by 3 bases and J by 7 bases, with 16 bases between. The CDR3 coding sequence is TGTGCCAGCAGTTTCTTTTCCCGGGCCTTGCAGCCCCAGCATTTT. Translated, it gives CASSFFSRALQPQHF.

The chain employs TRBV19 and TRBJ2-7, with TRBD1 identical over 10 bases. The V gene end was trimmed by 2 bases and the J gene end by 2 bases; junction bases not matched to a gene: 6. The germline CDR1 and CDR2 sequences are LNHDA and SQIVND (reference sequence). The CDR3 is 16 amino acids. The CDR3 DNA is TGTGCCAGTAGTATACGACCGGGACAGGGGCCCTACGAGCAGTACTTC. Its protein is CASSIRPGQGPYEQYF.